These T cell receptor beta chains were read from a single sample in a study of blood T cells in healthy people across ages. MiXCR, applied by TCRdb to the 5' RACE reads, yields one record per CDR3 protein. The table includes hundreds of thousands of distinct CDR3 sequences, roughly 58% detected once. The material sequenced was blood. Receptors were obtained from a man between 60 and 75 years old in good health. Both conserved end residues are part of each CDR3. D genes are given only for firm matches. For some rows the clone size is stated as once, few or many, or as a class when expanded; others skip it.

j_gene: TRBJ1-1; abundance: NA; v_gene: TRBV19; d_gene: NA; CDR3nt: TGTGCCAGTAGTATAGGAGGTTCGCGGGGAACTGAAGCTTTCTTT; CDR3aa: CASSIGGSRGTEAFF
j_gene: TRBJ2-5; abundance: NA; v_gene: TRBV6-6; d_gene: TRBD1; CDR3nt: TGTGCCAGCAGCCCGACAGGGCCGGAGACCCAGTACTTC; CDR3aa: CASSPTGPETQYF
j_gene: TRBJ2-4; abundance: once; v_gene: TRBV20-1; d_gene: NA; CDR3nt: TGCAGTGCAGAACAGGGAAGTCTAGCCAAAAACATTCAGTACTTC; CDR3aa: CSAEQGSLAKNIQYF
j_gene: TRBJ2-4; abundance: NA; v_gene: TRBV6-2/TRBV6-3; d_gene: NA; CDR3nt: TGTGCCAGCGGTGACAGAGCAAACATTCAGTACTTC; CDR3aa: CASGDRANIQYF
j_gene: TRBJ1-2; abundance: NA; v_gene: TRBV7-9; d_gene: TRBD1; CDR3nt: TGTGCCAGCAGCTTCGCTGGGGGGCAGGGGGCATATGGCTACACCTTC; CDR3aa: CASSFAGGQGAYGYTF
j_gene: TRBJ2-3; abundance: NA; v_gene: TRBV6-2/TRBV6-3; d_gene: TRBD2; CDR3nt: TGTGCCAGCAGTTACGGGACTAGCCCAGATACGCAGTATTTT; CDR3aa: CASSYGTSPDTQYF
j_gene: TRBJ1-2; abundance: NA; v_gene: TRBV2; d_gene: NA; CDR3nt: TGTGCCAGCAGCGAACCAGGGGTTTGGGATGGCTACACCTTC; CDR3aa: CASSEPGVWDGYTF
j_gene: TRBJ2-7; abundance: NA; v_gene: TRBV4-1; d_gene: NA; CDR3nt: TGCGCCAGCAGCCAAGATAGGGTGCTCCTGGGCGAGCAGTACTTC; CDR3aa: CASSQDRVLLGEQYF
j_gene: TRBJ2-2; abundance: NA; v_gene: TRBV10-3; d_gene: NA; CDR3nt: TGTGCCATCAGTGGGGGGGCGAACACCGGGGAGCTGTTTTTT; CDR3aa: CAISGGANTGELFF
j_gene: TRBJ2-7; abundance: NA; v_gene: TRBV6-5; d_gene: NA; CDR3nt: TGTGCCAGCAGTTATGGGAAGGGCGGGGCCGACACCTACGAGCAGTACTTC; CDR3aa: CASSYGKGGADTYEQYF
j_gene: TRBJ2-3; abundance: few; v_gene: TRBV4-1; d_gene: NA; CDR3nt: TGCGCCAGCAGCCATTCCCGGGACCTCACAGATACGCAGTATTTT; CDR3aa: CASSHSRDLTDTQYF
j_gene: TRBJ2-5; abundance: NA; v_gene: TRBV2; d_gene: NA; CDR3nt: TGTGCCAGCGGAGGGAGAGGGAAGACCCAGTACTTC; CDR3aa: CASGGRGKTQYF
j_gene: TRBJ2-3; abundance: NA; v_gene: TRBV9; d_gene: NA; CDR3nt: TGTGCCAGCAGCGTAGGTCCAAGCACAGATACGCAGTATTTT; CDR3aa: CASSVGPSTDTQYF
j_gene: TRBJ1-1; abundance: NA; v_gene: TRBV12-3/TRBV12-4; d_gene: NA; CDR3nt: TGTGCCAGCAGGGGGGGGGGTGAGGGCACTGAAGCTTTCTTT; CDR3aa: CASRGGGEGTEAFF
j_gene: TRBJ1-6; abundance: few; v_gene: TRBV6-5; d_gene: NA; CDR3nt: TGTGCCAGCAGTTACCAGGGAAACAATTCACCCCTCCACTTT; CDR3aa: CASSYQGNNSPLHF
j_gene: TRBJ2-2; abundance: NA; v_gene: TRBV5-1; d_gene: NA; CDR3nt: TGCGCCAGCAGCTTGGCCCCAGGGACGAACACCGGGGAGCTGTTTTTT; CDR3aa: CASSLAPGTNTGELFF
j_gene: TRBJ2-5; abundance: NA; v_gene: TRBV20-1; d_gene: TRBD2; CDR3nt: TGCAGTGCAGGGACTAGCGGGGGTGGGGAGACCCAGTACTTC; CDR3aa: CSAGTSGGGETQYF
j_gene: TRBJ2-7; abundance: few; v_gene: TRBV3-1; d_gene: TRBD2; CDR3nt: TGTGCCAGCAGCCAAGTCTTACGGGGGGGCGACGAGCAGTACTTC; CDR3aa: CASSQVLRGGDEQYF
j_gene: TRBJ1-1; abundance: NA; v_gene: TRBV29-1; d_gene: TRBD1; CDR3nt: TGCAGCGTGAGGACAGGGACGATAACTGAAGCTTTCTTT; CDR3aa: CSVRTGTITEAFF
j_gene: TRBJ2-5; abundance: many; v_gene: TRBV10-3; d_gene: TRBD2; CDR3nt: TGTGCCATCGGGGCGCGGGGGGGAGAGACCCAGTACTTC; CDR3aa: CAIGARGGETQYF
j_gene: TRBJ2-5; abundance: NA; v_gene: TRBV15; d_gene: NA; CDR3nt: TGTGCCACCAGCAGAGATGGGACGGGCCTTAGGGAGACCCAGTACTTC; CDR3aa: CATSRDGTGLRETQYF
j_gene: TRBJ2-7; abundance: NA; v_gene: TRBV20-1; d_gene: NA; CDR3nt: TGCAGTGCTAGAGATGAAAGTTCGGGTGGCAGGTCCTACGAGCAGTACTTC; CDR3aa: CSARDESSGGRSYEQYF
j_gene: TRBJ2-1; abundance: NA; v_gene: TRBV7-2; d_gene: NA; CDR3nt: TGTGCCAGCAGCTTATCTGCGGGACTCTACAATGAGCAGTTCTTC; CDR3aa: CASSLSAGLYNEQFF
j_gene: TRBJ2-1; abundance: few; v_gene: TRBV20-1; d_gene: TRBD2; CDR3nt: TGCAGTGCCACCGGGACTAGCGACTACAATGAGCAGTTCTTC; CDR3aa: CSATGTSDYNEQFF
j_gene: TRBJ2-6; abundance: NA; v_gene: TRBV20-1; d_gene: NA; CDR3nt: TGCAGTGCACTCCCGTGGACAGCGACTGGGGCCAACGTCCTGACTTTC; CDR3aa: CSALPWTATGANVLTF
j_gene: TRBJ2-1; abundance: NA; v_gene: TRBV29-1; d_gene: NA; CDR3nt: TGCAGCGGGGGGGCTGGGTACAATGAGCAGTTCTTC; CDR3aa: CSGGAGYNEQFF
j_gene: TRBJ1-5; abundance: NA; v_gene: TRBV6-1; d_gene: TRBD1; CDR3nt: TGTGCCAGCAGCCTCTCGATCCGGGACAGGGACAATCAGCCCCAGCATTTT; CDR3aa: CASSLSIRDRDNQPQHF
j_gene: TRBJ2-5; abundance: NA; v_gene: TRBV2; d_gene: TRBD2; CDR3nt: TGTGCCAGCAGTAATACCTTAACACTAGCGGGGGAGGAGACCCAGTACTTC; CDR3aa: CASSNTLTLAGEETQYF
j_gene: TRBJ2-3; abundance: NA; v_gene: TRBV7-2; d_gene: TRBD2; CDR3nt: TGTGCCAGCAGTCGTGGGCGGGGGGACCCCACAGATACGCAGTATTTT; CDR3aa: CASSRGRGDPTDTQYF
j_gene: TRBJ1-6; abundance: NA; v_gene: TRBV5-1; d_gene: TRBD1; CDR3nt: TGCGCCAGCAGGGGACAGGGAAAAGGATCACCCCTCCACTTT; CDR3aa: CASRGQGKGSPLHF
j_gene: TRBJ2-7; abundance: NA; v_gene: TRBV2; d_gene: NA; CDR3nt: TGTGCCAGCAGTGAAAGGCCTAGCTCCTACGAGCAGTACTTC; CDR3aa: CASSERPSSYEQYF
j_gene: TRBJ2-7; abundance: NA; v_gene: TRBV27; d_gene: TRBD1; CDR3nt: TGTGCCAGCAGTTCCTCGGGACAGGGGTCCTACGAGCAGTACTTC; CDR3aa: CASSSSGQGSYEQYF
j_gene: TRBJ2-3; abundance: NA; v_gene: TRBV7-2; d_gene: NA; CDR3nt: TGTGCCAGCACTGACTACCTAAACACAGATACGCAGTATTTT; CDR3aa: CASTDYLNTDTQYF
j_gene: TRBJ2-7; abundance: NA; v_gene: TRBV10-3; d_gene: NA; CDR3nt: TGTGCCACCGGACTTAACTCCTACGAGCAGTACTTC; CDR3aa: CATGLNSYEQYF
j_gene: TRBJ2-1; abundance: NA; v_gene: TRBV4-2; d_gene: TRBD2; CDR3nt: TGTGCCAGCAGCCAAGTGCTAGCGGGGGGTTCCTACAATGAGCAGTTCTTC; CDR3aa: CASSQVLAGGSYNEQFF
j_gene: TRBJ2-4; abundance: NA; v_gene: TRBV11-2; d_gene: TRBD2; CDR3nt: TGTGCCAGCAGCTCGGGACTAGCGGGGGTAAACATTCAGTACTTC; CDR3aa: CASSSGLAGVNIQYF
j_gene: TRBJ2-1; abundance: NA; v_gene: TRBV6-6; d_gene: NA; CDR3nt: TGTGCCAGCAGTTACTCGGCCACTTTTAGCTACAATGAGCAGTTCTTC; CDR3aa: CASSYSATFSYNEQFF
j_gene: TRBJ2-7; abundance: NA; v_gene: TRBV2; d_gene: TRBD1; CDR3nt: TGTGCCAGCAGAGTCGACAGGGGGCCTTCCTACGAGCAGTACTTC; CDR3aa: CASRVDRGPSYEQYF
j_gene: TRBJ2-5; abundance: few; v_gene: TRBV20-1; d_gene: NA; CDR3nt: TGCAGTGCTAGAGCCAGTGAAGAGACCCAGTACTTC; CDR3aa: CSARASEETQYF
j_gene: TRBJ1-2; abundance: NA; v_gene: TRBV6-5; d_gene: NA; CDR3nt: TGTGCCAGCAGGGACAGTTTCACTAACTATGGCTACACCTTC; CDR3aa: CASRDSFTNYGYTF
j_gene: TRBJ1-5; abundance: NA; v_gene: TRBV4-1; d_gene: TRBD1; CDR3nt: TGCGCCAGCGAACCGGGACAGGGGATCAATCAGCCCCAGCATTTT; CDR3aa: CASEPGQGINQPQHF
j_gene: TRBJ2-6; abundance: NA; v_gene: TRBV12-3/TRBV12-4; d_gene: NA; CDR3nt: TGTGCCGCCCAGTCCCTAAGCTCTGGGGCCAACGTCCTGACTTTC; CDR3aa: CAAQSLSSGANVLTF
j_gene: TRBJ2-7; abundance: NA; v_gene: TRBV10-3; d_gene: NA; CDR3nt: TGTGCCATCAGTGGGATAAAGCTATTCAACGAGCAGTACTTC; CDR3aa: CAISGIKLFNEQYF
j_gene: TRBJ2-7; abundance: NA; v_gene: TRBV3-1; d_gene: NA; CDR3nt: TGTGCCAGCAGCACGAACAGGGTGGACGAGCAGTACTTC; CDR3aa: CASSTNRVDEQYF
j_gene: TRBJ2-7; abundance: NA; v_gene: TRBV20-1; d_gene: TRBD1; CDR3nt: TGCAGTGCTCGACAGGGGGAACCCTACGAGCAGTACTTC; CDR3aa: CSARQGEPYEQYF
j_gene: TRBJ1-2; abundance: NA; v_gene: TRBV5-1; d_gene: NA; CDR3nt: TGCGCCAGCAGCTTCCTACAGGTCGATGGCTACACCTTC; CDR3aa: CASSFLQVDGYTF
j_gene: TRBJ1-6; abundance: NA; v_gene: TRBV5-1; d_gene: TRBD1; CDR3nt: TGCGCCAGCAGCCTGGGACAGGAGTATTCACCCCTCCACTTT; CDR3aa: CASSLGQEYSPLHF
j_gene: TRBJ1-4; abundance: NA; v_gene: TRBV29-1; d_gene: NA; CDR3nt: TGCAGCGTCCGAGGGGGACAACGGAGTGAAAAACTGTTTTTT; CDR3aa: CSVRGGQRSEKLFF
j_gene: TRBJ2-3; abundance: NA; v_gene: TRBV3-1; d_gene: NA; CDR3nt: TGTGCCAGCAGCCAAGAAGTGCTAGTCACAGATACGCAGTATTTT; CDR3aa: CASSQEVLVTDTQYF
j_gene: TRBJ2-7; abundance: NA; v_gene: TRBV2; d_gene: TRBD2; CDR3nt: TGTGCCAGCACTCTGGGACTAGCGGGAGATGGCGAGCAGTACTTC; CDR3aa: CASTLGLAGDGEQYF
j_gene: TRBJ2-3; abundance: NA; v_gene: TRBV6-6; d_gene: NA; CDR3nt: TGTGCCAGCAGTACCTCGGGCGTCCACACAGATACGCAGTATTTT; CDR3aa: CASSTSGVHTDTQYF
j_gene: TRBJ2-5; abundance: NA; v_gene: TRBV6-5; d_gene: TRBD1; CDR3nt: TGTGCCAGCAGACGGACAGGGGGCACGGAGGAGACCCAGTACTTC; CDR3aa: CASRRTGGTEETQYF
j_gene: TRBJ2-2; abundance: NA; v_gene: TRBV12-3/TRBV12-4; d_gene: TRBD2; CDR3nt: TGTGCCAGCATATTCGCGGGGGGGCCGGGGACCGGGGAGCTGTTTTTT; CDR3aa: CASIFAGGPGTGELFF
j_gene: TRBJ2-1; abundance: NA; v_gene: TRBV20-1; d_gene: TRBD2; CDR3nt: TGCAGTGCTAGAGATTCTAGCGGGGGGACGGATGAGCAGTTCTTC; CDR3aa: CSARDSSGGTDEQFF